The T cell receptor beta chain described here comes from a study of cytomegalovirus exposure and HLA in healthy donors. Study in general: The 90 to 150 validation repertoires used the same platform as the 600 to 750 first-cohort repertoires (as reported by a later analysis).

Whole-study results and caveats: There were some 150 TCR beta chains listed as cytomegalovirus-associated. The tendency of first-cohort TCR clusters to co-occur in the 120 or so validation repertoires was identified by a subsequent analysis.

Germline values: CDR1 MGHRA, CDR2 YSYEKL. V was trimmed by 1 base and J by 7 bases, leaving 11 bases between them. The CDR3 spans 14 residues. The protocol was immunoSEQ multiplex PCR, while the TCRdb copy is restricted to in-frame clones and leaves out a portion. This table holds about 160,000 clones, 95% to 96% found once. About this clone itself: Its antigen remains unknown.

This clonotype originated in a woman aged 18-29 years in good health and CMV-seronegative. The sequenced sample consisted of PBMCs. V gene TRBV4-1 combines with J gene TRBJ1-5; D might be TRBD1 (6 bases). The CDR3 coding sequence is TGCGCCAGCAGCCAAGGGACAGTGGGGCAGCCCCAGCATTTT. It specifies CASSQGTVGQPQHF.